This TCR beta chain stems from a study of blood T cell repertoires in COVID-19. Study-wide background: Researchers got acute and convalescent COVID-19 samples from the United States, Italy and Spain.

In the original processing: Amplification from reference gene primers served as the basis for estimated nucleated cell counts. Method: immunoSEQ multiplex PCR; TCRdb's copy keeps in-frame clones and lacks some. V and J calls and clone size are as listed in that table; D and trimming were resolved from the DNA. The data show around 300,000 clones, roughly nine tenths seen once. In germline, CDR1 is MNHNS, CDR2 SASEGT. The CDR3 covers 16 residues. Losses at the gene ends were 2 bases for V and 4 bases for J; bases not matched to a gene: 7. The V and J genes are TRBV6-1 and TRBJ2-5; 10 positions agree with TRBD2. Source material: PBMCs or T cells enriched from blood (not recorded which). This sequence originates from a woman aged 45-65 years who had recovered from COVID-19. In DNA form, the CDR3 reads TGTGCCAGCAGTGAATTCTCTAGCGGGAGAACAGAGACCCAGTACTTC. Its translation: CASSEFSSGRTETQYF.